The present T cell receptor beta chain was sequenced within a study of cytomegalovirus exposure and HLA in healthy donors (dated by TCRdb to the late 2010s). Notes on the research overall: A later analysis indicated that the 100 to 150 validation repertoires were generated on the platform also employed for the 700 or so repertoires of the first cohort. In addition to the first cohort of about 650 subjects, a separate validation cohort of approximately 130 different subjects was used. The study was designed to test whether signatures of past pathogen exposure could be identified by cataloging public T cell receptors. To predict cytomegalovirus infection status, the study combined high-throughput TCR immunosequencing, statistical association of individual TCRs with disease status, and machine learning. Broad study findings and their caveats: The authors suggested that the approach could potentially be generalized to other disease states and immunological phenotypes. A later analysis had no HLA typing for the validation cohort, so co-occurrence there was scored across all 130 or so repertoires. A later analysis found that TCRs clustered in the first cohort also tended to co-occur in the 130 or so validation repertoires, with approximately 95% of cluster scores above 0. The study listed 170 or so TCR beta chains as associated with cytomegalovirus. In vitro tests confirmed that a few of the cytomegalovirus-associated TCR beta chains recognize cytomegalovirus antigens. Cytomegalovirus status was reported to be diagnosed by the classifier with high specificity and sensitivity in both the original and validation cohorts. Most TCR sequences were observed very rarely across donors, whereas some public TCRs were present in many individuals.

About this clone itself: Its target antigen remains unknown. No base quality information exists; no much larger clone differs at one position.

Separate from the roughly 700-subject first cohort, the validation cohort of 90 to 150 subjects was the group to which the donors belonged. Libraries were built with the immunoSEQ multiplex PCR assay. Under the source paper's analysis protocol: A statistical classification framework was built to diagnose cytomegalovirus status from the catalog of TCR beta chain sequences. This is the immuneACCESS table as TCRdb keeps it, with only in-frame sequences that have V and J called. A part of the clones is gone; compared with another copy, unresolved V genes explain less than half, and the rest is unexplained. From that table come the V and J calls and clone size; the DNA was used to work out D and trimming. This sample lists some 170,000 clones; 70% to 90% were detected once. The ten largest make up 2% to 2.5% of the sample. Reading from cysteine to phenylalanine, the CDR3 counts 16 amino acids. Only CDR3 DNA remains: 48 bases, in frame from the first base. V and J are trimmed by 2 bases and 1 base, and the gene matches miss 7 bases of the junction. CDR1 and CDR2 were assigned from the germline V gene as SGHDN and FVKESK.

The sample taken for sequencing was PBMCs. The chain employs TRBV14 and TRBJ1-2, with 7 central nucleotides matching TRBD1. The receptor's source is a woman aged 18-30 years in good health and CMV-seronegative. The CDR3 is CASSQNRGNFNYGYTF. The bases are TGTGCCAGCAGCCAAAACAGGGGAAACTTTAACTATGGCTACACCTTC.